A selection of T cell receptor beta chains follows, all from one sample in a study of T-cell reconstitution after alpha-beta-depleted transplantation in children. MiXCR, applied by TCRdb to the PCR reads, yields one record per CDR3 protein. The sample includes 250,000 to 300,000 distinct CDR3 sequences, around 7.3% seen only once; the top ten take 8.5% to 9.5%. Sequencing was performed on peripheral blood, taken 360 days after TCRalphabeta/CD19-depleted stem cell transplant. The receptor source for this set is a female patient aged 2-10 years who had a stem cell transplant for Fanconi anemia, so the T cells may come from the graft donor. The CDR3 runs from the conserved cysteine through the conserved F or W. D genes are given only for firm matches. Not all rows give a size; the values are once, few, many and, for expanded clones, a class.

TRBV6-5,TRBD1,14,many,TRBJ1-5,CASSWDRGGQPQHF,TGTGCCAGCAGTTGGGACAGGGGAGGTCAGCCCCAGCATTTT
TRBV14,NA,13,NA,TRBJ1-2,CASSQGHIDGYTF,TGTGCCAGCAGCCAGGGACATATAGATGGCTACACCTTC
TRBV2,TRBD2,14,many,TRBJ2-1,CASSTSGSENEQFF,TGTGCCAGCAGCACTAGCGGGAGTGAGAATGAGCAGTTCTTC
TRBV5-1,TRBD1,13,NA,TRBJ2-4,CASSRTGENIQYF,TGCGCCAGCTCAAGGACAGGGGAAAACATTCAGTACTTC
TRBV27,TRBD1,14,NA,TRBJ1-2,CASSSGGSYYGYTF,TGTGCCAGCAGCTCAGGGGGCAGTTACTATGGCTACACCTTC
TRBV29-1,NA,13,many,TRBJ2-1,CSVDILSYNEQFF,TGCAGCGTCGATATCCTCTCCTACAATGAGCAGTTCTTC
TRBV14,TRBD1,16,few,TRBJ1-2,CASSQTPGQGAYGYTF,TGTGCCAGCAGCCAAACCCCGGGACAGGGGGCCTATGGCTACACCTTC
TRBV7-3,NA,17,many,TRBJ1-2,CASSPPGQNRRAYGYTF,TGTGCCAGCAGCCCCCCGGGACAAAATCGGAGGGCTTATGGCTACACCTTC
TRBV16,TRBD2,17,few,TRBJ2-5,CASSQSGTSWGMETQYF,TGTGCCAGCAGCCAATCGGGGACTAGCTGGGGCATGGAGACCCAGTACTTC
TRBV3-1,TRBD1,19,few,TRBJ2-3,CASSQALPFDRVSTDTQYF,TGTGCCAGCAGCCAAGCGCTCCCCTTCGACAGGGTGTCCACAGATACGCAGTATTTT
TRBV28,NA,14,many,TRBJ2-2,CASKRLGETGELFF,TGTGCCAGCAAGAGGTTAGGGGAGACTGGGGAGCTGTTTTTT
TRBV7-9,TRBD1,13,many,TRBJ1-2,CASSYDRGGGYTF,TGTGCCAGCAGCTACGACAGGGGAGGGGGCTACACCTTC
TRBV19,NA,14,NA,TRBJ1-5,CASSIGAQDRPQHF,TGTGCCAGTAGTATAGGGGCTCAGGATCGGCCCCAGCATTTT
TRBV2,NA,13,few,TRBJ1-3,CASSAISGNTIYF,TGTGCCAGCAGTGCCATCTCTGGAAACACCATATATTTT
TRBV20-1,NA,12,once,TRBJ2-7,CSAGLLSYEQYF,TGCAGTGCAGGACTGCTCTCCTACGAGCAGTACTTC
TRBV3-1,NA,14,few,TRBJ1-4,CASSYGTVNEKLFF,TGTGCCAGCAGCTACGGGACCGTAAATGAAAAACTGTTTTTT
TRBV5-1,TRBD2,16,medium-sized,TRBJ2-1,CASSFTSSGVRNEQFF,TGCGCCAGCAGCTTTACGTCTAGCGGGGTGAGGAATGAGCAGTTCTTC
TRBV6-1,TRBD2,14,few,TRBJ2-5,CATQTGGTKETQYF,TGTGCCACCCAAACGGGGGGGACTAAAGAGACCCAGTACTTC
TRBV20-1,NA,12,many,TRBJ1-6,CSARSDNSPLHF,TGCAGTGCTAGATCGGATAATTCACCCCTCCACTTT
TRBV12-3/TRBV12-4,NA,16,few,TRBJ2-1,CASLFGGDPRWNEQFF,TGTGCCAGCCTCTTCGGAGGGGACCCTCGGTGGAATGAGCAGTTCTTC
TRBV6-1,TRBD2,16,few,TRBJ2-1,CASSLLAGASRGEQFF,TGTGCCAGCAGTCTTCTAGCGGGGGCTTCCCGGGGTGAGCAGTTCTTC
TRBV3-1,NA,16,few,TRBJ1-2,CASSQVGGRANYGYTF,TGTGCCAGCAGCCAAGTCGGAGGCAGGGCTAACTATGGCTACACCTTC
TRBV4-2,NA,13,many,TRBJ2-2,CASSQEWVGELFF,TGTGCCAGCAGCCAAGAGTGGGTCGGGGAGCTGTTTTTT
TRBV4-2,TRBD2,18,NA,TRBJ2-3,CASSPRTSGGLLTDTQYF,TGTGCCAGCAGCCCCCGGACTAGCGGGGGGCTACTCACAGATACGCAGTATTTT
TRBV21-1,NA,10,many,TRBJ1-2,CATPIGCYTF,TGTGCCACCCCAATTGGGTGCTACACCTTC
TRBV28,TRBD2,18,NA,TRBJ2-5,CASRDWTSGVFKQETQYF,TGTGCCAGCAGGGACTGGACTAGCGGGGTCTTTAAACAAGAGACCCAGTACTTC